These T cell receptor beta chains were read from a single sample in a study of blood T cell repertoires in COVID-19. TCRdb keeps only in-frame clones here, not all; method: immunoSEQ multiplex PCR. This sample carries 300,000 or so clones, approximately 89% of them seen once, and the ten largest clones take less than 3%. The sample consisted of PBMCs or T cells enriched from blood (not recorded which). These receptors originate from a woman aged 50 to 60 who had been exposed to COVID-19. The CDR3 runs from the conserved cysteine through the conserved F or W. The D gene is left open where the match is weak. The size entry is marked missing in some rows and otherwise reads once, few, many or a size class.

DNA	CDR3	length	V	J	size	D
TGTGCCAGCAGTCCCCGAGCCGGCTATGGCTACACCTTC	CASSPRAGYGYTF	13	TRBV27	TRBJ1-2	-	-
TGTGCCAGCAGCTTAGCGGCTAGCGGGGGGAACACCGGGGAGCTGTTTTTT	CASSLAASGGNTGELFF	17	TRBV11-1	TRBJ2-2	-	TRBD2
TGTGCCAGCACTAGGGGACAGGGACCCTCCTACGAGCAGTACTTC	CASTRGQGPSYEQYF	15	TRBV6-5	TRBJ2-7	-	TRBD1
TGTGCCAGCAGCCAAACAAGAGATACGCAGTATTTT	CASSQTRDTQYF	12	TRBV4-2	TRBJ2-3	-	-
TGCGCCAGCAGCTTTGAGGGGGCGTACGAGCAGTACTTC	CASSFEGAYEQYF	13	TRBV5-1	TRBJ2-7	-	TRBD1
TGTGCCAGCAGCCCAGGGTTTGGGGATACTTCACCCCTCCACTTT	CASSPGFGDTSPLHF	15	TRBV7-9	TRBJ1-6	-	-
TGCAGCGTTGAACTAGCGGGGAACTACAATGAGCAGTTCTTC	CSVELAGNYNEQFF	14	TRBV29-1	TRBJ2-1	-	TRBD2
TGTGCCAGCAGTTACGACGTGACAGGGACCCAGTACTTC	CASSYDVTGTQYF	13	TRBV6-5	TRBJ2-5	-	-
TGTGCCAGCAGCCGAGGGGGGGGCTTTGGGAGTAACATTCAGTACTTC	CASSRGGGFGSNIQYF	16	TRBV28	TRBJ2-4	-	-
TGCAGCGTCCCCACCCCCACAGGGACAGATACGCAGTATTTT	CSVPTPTGTDTQYF	14	TRBV29-1	TRBJ2-3	-	-
TGCAGCATGACAGGGATTGAGAACACCATATATTTT	CSMTGIENTIYF	12	TRBV29-1	TRBJ1-3	-	TRBD1
TGCGCCAGCAGCTTACAGGGTTCTGGAAACACCATATATTTT	CASSLQGSGNTIYF	14	TRBV5-1	TRBJ1-3	-	-
TGTGCCAGCAGCTCTTTTAGCGGGTGGAACACCGGGGAGCTGTTTTTT	CASSSFSGWNTGELFF	16	TRBV7-9	TRBJ2-2	-	TRBD2
TGCGCCAGCAGCGCAAGACAGGGGATCACAGATACGCAGTATTTT	CASSARQGITDTQYF	15	TRBV5-1	TRBJ2-3	-	TRBD1
TGCAGCGCCAAACAGGGTCCGGCGGATGGCTACACCTTC	CSAKQGPADGYTF	13	TRBV29-1	TRBJ1-2	-	-
TGTGCCAGCAGCCCCCAGGGCGGGGCCCACGAGCAGTACTTC	CASSPQGGAHEQYF	14	TRBV7-2	TRBJ2-7	-	-
TGCGCCAGCAGCTTGGAAGCTACAGGTTCCTCTGGAAACACCATATATTTT	CASSLEATGSSGNTIYF	17	TRBV5-1	TRBJ1-3	-	-
TGTGCCAGCAGCCGAACTAGCGGGGGCACTCAGTACTTC	CASSRTSGGTQYF	13	TRBV27	TRBJ2-7	-	TRBD2
TGCGCCAGCAGTCGCCGGGTGAACACTGAAGCTTTCTTT	CASSRRVNTEAFF	13	TRBV4-1	TRBJ1-1	-	-
TGTGCCAGCAGTGCCCGGGACAGGGGGCTCTACGAGCAGTACTTC	CASSARDRGLYEQYF	15	TRBV6-2/TRBV6-3	TRBJ2-7	-	TRBD1
TGTGCCAGCAGCCCTGGACAGGGGGAGGATACGCAGTATTTT	CASSPGQGEDTQYF	14	TRBV7-8	TRBJ2-3	-	TRBD1
TGTGCCAGCACCCGGACAGGGGAGCCCTACGAGCAGTACTTC	CASTRTGEPYEQYF	14	TRBV9	TRBJ2-7	-	TRBD1
TGTGCCAGCAGTGAAACCACTAGCGGGGGCACAGATACGCAGTATTTT	CASSETTSGGTDTQYF	16	TRBV6-1	TRBJ2-3	once	TRBD2
TGTGCCAGCGGATCATCGGGGTTCACAGATACGCAGTATTTT	CASGSSGFTDTQYF	14	TRBV27	TRBJ2-3	-	-
TGTGCCAGCAGAAACTCCGGGACAGCAAACACCGGGGAGCTGTTTTTT	CASRNSGTANTGELFF	16	TRBV7-2	TRBJ2-2	-	TRBD1
TGTGCCAGCCGGAGGGGCGGCAATTCACCCCTCCACTTT	CASRRGGNSPLHF	13	TRBV28	TRBJ1-6	-	-
TGTGCCAGCAGTACAAGACAGGGACTGAACACTGAAGCTTTCTTT	CASSTRQGLNTEAFF	15	TRBV6-5	TRBJ1-1	-	TRBD1
TGTGCCAGCAGCGTACAGGGGTTGGACAATCAGCCCCAGCATTTT	CASSVQGLDNQPQHF	15	TRBV28	TRBJ1-5	-	TRBD1
TGTGCCAGCAGCTCATTAGTCCCGGGACTAGCGGAGTGTTTCTTC	CASSSLVPGLAECFF	15	TRBV7-2	TRBJ2-1	-	TRBD2
TGTGCCAGCAGGGGGGACACTCAGCCCCAGCATTTT	CASRGDTQPQHF	12	TRBV2	TRBJ1-5	-	-
TGTGCCAGCAGTGAAGTTGGCGGGGCTACTCAGCCCCAGCATTTT	CASSEVGGATQPQHF	15	TRBV6-1	TRBJ1-5	-	-
TGTGCCAGCAGCCAAGGGACTAGCCCCTACAATGAGCAGTTCTTC	CASSQGTSPYNEQFF	15	TRBV3-1/TRBV3-2	TRBJ2-1	once	TRBD2
TGTGCCAGCAGCTCCCCCCCAGGGAAGAACACTGAAGCTTTCTTT	CASSSPPGKNTEAFF	15	TRBV5-4	TRBJ1-1	once	-
TGCGCCAGCAGCTCCCGGGACACCTCCTACAATGAGCAGTTCTTC	CASSSRDTSYNEQFF	15	TRBV5-1	TRBJ2-1	-	-
TGCGCCAGCAGCCCTTTCCAGGGGGCGAGCACCGGGGAGCTGTTTTTT	CASSPFQGASTGELFF	16	TRBV5-1	TRBJ2-2	-	TRBD1
TGTGCCAGCAGCCCTGGTGCAGTCTATGGCTACACCTTC	CASSPGAVYGYTF	13	TRBV5-6	TRBJ1-2	-	-
TGTGCCTGGAGTCGGAAAACAGGGTTCCAAGAGACCCAGTACTTC	CAWSRKTGFQETQYF	15	TRBV30	TRBJ2-5	-	-
TGTGCCAGCTCACCAACAGTCGTAAACACCGGGGAGCTGTTTTTT	CASSPTVVNTGELFF	15	TRBV18	TRBJ2-2	-	-
TGCGCCAGCAGCCCGACGGGGGTTTTCTATGGCTACACCTTC	CASSPTGVFYGYTF	14	TRBV4-1	TRBJ1-2	-	-
TGTGCCACCAGCAGCTGGGACAAAAAGAACACTGAAGCTTTCTTT	CATSSWDKKNTEAFF	15	TRBV15	TRBJ1-1	once	-
TGTGCCAGCAGCAAAACAGGGGATCGTGTTGAAAAACTGTTTTTT	CASSKTGDRVEKLFF	15	TRBV7-6	TRBJ1-4	-	TRBD1
TGTGCCAGCAGCCGCCAGGGGACCACTGAAGCTTTCTTT	CASSRQGTTEAFF	13	TRBV12-3/TRBV12-4	TRBJ1-1	-	-
TGTGCCTGGACCGTCAGGGGGGTCTATGGCTACACCTTC	CAWTVRGVYGYTF	13	TRBV30	TRBJ1-2	-	TRBD1
TGTGCCAGCAGCGAGAGGAGAACCTACGAGCAGTACTTC	CASSERRTYEQYF	13	TRBV2	TRBJ2-7	-	-
TGTGCCAGCAGCCCCCAATCTTGGACAGGGAGTGAGCAGTTCTTC	CASSPQSWTGSEQFF	15	TRBV3-1/TRBV3-2	TRBJ2-1	-	TRBD1
TGTGCCAGCAGCCAACAGGGAATTTCCTACAATGAGCAGTTCTTC	CASSQQGISYNEQFF	15	TRBV7-8	TRBJ2-1	-	-
TGTGCCAGCAGCTTAGATCGAGCGGGAAACACCATATATTTT	CASSLDRAGNTIYF	14	TRBV11-2	TRBJ1-3	once	-
TGTGCCAGCAGTCCCCCCTCTTGGGCGGGAGACTACGAGCAGTACTTC	CASSPPSWAGDYEQYF	16	TRBV28	TRBJ2-7	-	TRBD2
TGTGCCACCAGTCGTGGTGGACTGAACTTTAATGAAAAACTGTTTTTT	CATSRGGLNFNEKLFF	16	TRBV15	TRBJ1-4	-	-
TGCGCCAGCAGCCCGGGCGCGCGGGGGGTTTCCTACGAGCAGTACTTC	CASSPGARGVSYEQYF	16	TRBV5-1	TRBJ2-7	-	TRBD2
TGTGCCAGCACAGGGTGGACTAGCGGGGGTGGTTGGGATACGCAGTATTTT	CASTGWTSGGGWDTQYF	17	TRBV27	TRBJ2-3	-	TRBD2
TGTGCCAGCAGTCCCGGGACAGGGGTAAGGTATTTT	CASSPGTGVRYF	12	TRBV27	TRBJ2-3	-	TRBD1
TGTGCCAGCAGCTCCTTGGCCGGGTATGGTTCACCCCTCCACTTT	CASSSLAGYGSPLHF	15	TRBV11-2	TRBJ1-6	-	-
TGCGCCAGCAGCCTCGACACCTACTTGAACACTGAAGCTTTCTTT	CASSLDTYLNTEAFF	15	TRBV5-1	TRBJ1-1	-	-
TGCGCCAGCAGCCTCACCCCGACAGATTTCTTTTATGGCTACACCTTC	CASSLTPTDFFYGYTF	16	TRBV4-1	TRBJ1-2	-	-
TGTGCCAGCAGCCACTCTTCAGATACGCAGTATTTT	CASSHSSDTQYF	12	TRBV7-6	TRBJ2-3	-	-
TGTGCCATCAGTGTTCAGGGGGCGCCTGGAAACACCATATATTTT	CAISVQGAPGNTIYF	15	TRBV10-3	TRBJ1-3	-	TRBD1